The 23 T cell receptor beta chains below all came from one sample that was sequenced in a study of cytomegalovirus exposure and HLA in healthy donors. This PCR relied on a set of 60 Vbeta primers and 13 Jbeta primers. Assay: immunoSEQ multiplex PCR; the TCRdb copy retains only in-frame clones and omits some. The sample lists around 120,000 clones; around 60% were seen once. Material for sequencing was PBMCs. These receptors originate from a woman in her 40s in good health and CMV-seropositive.

The CDR3 sequence is CASSPGLAGTIGHNEQFF. In DNA, the CDR3 is TGTGCCAGCAGCCCCGGACTAGCGGGAACCATCGGTCACAATGAGCAGTTCTTC. This chain joins TRBV7-2 and TRBJ2-1, with TRBD2 identical over 12 bases. V trimming: 5 bases; J trimming: 5 bases; junction bases outside the gene matches: 13. The CDR3 consists of 18 residues. Germline loops: CDR1 SGHTA, CDR2 FQGNSA.

The genes are TRBV19 and TRBJ2-1; D is ambiguous. Trimming stripped 0 bases from V and 4 bases from J, with 4 bases between. Germline V gene data show CDR1 as LNHDA and CDR2 as SQIVND (reference sequence). CDR3 length: 13 amino acids. The CDR3 protein is CASSIDPYNEQFF. The CDR3 DNA follows: TGTGCCAGTAGTATAGACCCTTACAATGAGCAGTTCTTC.

This clone was detected only a few times. The chain links TRBV2 to TRBJ1-5, with 7 bases matching TRBD1. The CDR3 consists of 16 residues. The germline V gene encodes CDR1 SNHLY and CDR2 FYNNEI. V shed 2 bases and J 0 bases; nucleotides not matched to a gene: 4. In DNA, the CDR3 is TGTGCCAGCAGTGAACAGGGGGGATTTAGCAATCAGCCCCAGCATTTT. Residues: CASSEQGGFSNQPQHF. Full variable domain (outside the CDR3, taken from reference TRBV2 and TRBJ1-5): EPEVTQTPSHQVTQMGQEVILRCVPISNHLYFYWYRQILGQKVEFLVSFYNNEISEKSEIFDDQFSVERPDGSNFTLKIRSTKLEDSAMYFCASSEQGGFSNQPQHFGDGTRLSIL.

The rearrangement uses TRBV27 and TRBJ2-7; the match to TRBD1 covers 11 bases. With 4 bases clipped from V and 3 bases from J, the junction kept 2 bases outside the gene matches. The CDR3 contains 14 residues. Germline assignment: CDR1 MNHEY and CDR2 SMNVEV (reference sequence). CDR3 nucleotides: TGTGCCAGCAGTTATGGGACAGGGGGCTACGAGCAGTACTTC. Amino acids: CASSYGTGGYEQYF.

V usage is TRBV13 and J usage is TRBJ2-7, with D possibly TRBD2 on 6 matching bases. Germline V gives CDR1 PRHDT, CDR2 FYEKMQ (reference sequence). Trimming cost V 5 bases and J 3 bases, with 14 bases left between them. CDR3 length: 14 amino acids. In DNA, the CDR3 is TGTGCCAGCAGCCCCGGGGAGGACGTCTACGAGCAGTACTTC. Translation: CASSPGEDVYEQYF.

With respect to this clone: The germline gene is not matched at one end of the junction; a read error may be the cause. The rearrangement joins TRBV7-9 to TRBJ2-3; D is uncertain. The length of the CDR3 is 15 residues. Germline V CDR1 and CDR2: SEHNR, FQNEAQ (reference sequence). The CDR3: CSSSHRRSSTDTQYF. The DNA of the CDR3 is TGTTCCAGCAGCCACCGGAGATCTAGCACAGATACGCAGTATTTT.

This clone was found once. A read error may produce the germline difference seen at one junction end. The chain employs TRBV7-2 and TRBJ2-1, with D perhaps TRBD2 (6 bases). There are 13 residues in the CDR3. Germline CDR1 reads SGHTA; CDR2 reads FQGNSA. The CDR3 DNA reads TGTGCCGGCACACCGCTGATCTCGGGGGAGTCGGTCTTC. It translates to CAGTPLISGESVF.

The V gene is TRBV4-1, the J gene TRBJ2-1; weak D call: TRBD1 (6 bases). The CDR3 runs to 15 residues. CDR1 is MGHRA and CDR2 is YSYEKL in the germline V gene. The V and J ends lost 3 bases and 6 bases respectively, with 15 bases between them. CDR3 sequence reads: CASSHTSGTFNEQFF. The CDR3 bases are TGCGCCAGCAGCCACACATCCGGGACATTCAATGAGCAGTTCTTC.

The chain recombines TRBV27 with TRBJ2-1; 7 nucleotides line up with TRBD1. V dropped 3 bases and J dropped 0; count of bases not matched to a gene: 5. This CDR3 spans 16 amino acids. Germline loops: CDR1 MNHEY, CDR2 SMNVEV (reference sequence). The CDR3: CASSFSGTDSYNEQFF. CDR3 sequence (DNA): TGTGCCAGCAGTTTCTCCGGGACAGACTCCTACAATGAGCAGTTCTTC.

This clone was observed a few times. The chain couples TRBV7-2 to TRBJ2-1; 8 positions agree with TRBD1. This CDR3 spans 16 amino acids. CDR1 is SGHTA, CDR2 FQGNSA, per germline. V lost 4 bases to trimming and J lost 2 bases; unmatched junction nucleotides: 7. CDR3 amino acids: CASSYRTGSPYNEQFF. The CDR3 coding sequence is TGTGCCAGCAGCTACCGGACAGGGAGCCCCTACAATGAGCAGTTCTTC. Variable domain in full (rest from reference TRBV7-2 and TRBJ2-1): GAGVSQSPSNKVTEKGKDVELRCDPISGHTALYWYRQSLGQGLEFLIYFQGNSAPDKSGLPSDRFSAERTGGSVSTLTIQRTQQEDSAVYLCASSYRTGSPYNEQFFGPGTRLTVL.

The rearrangement joins TRBV28 to TRBJ1-5, with 10 bases identical to TRBD1. Germline loops: CDR1 MDHEN, CDR2 SYDVKM. The CDR3 contains 15 residues. With 5 bases clipped from V and 6 bases from J, the junction kept 7 bases outside the gene matches. Here the CDR3 DNA reads TGTGCCAGCAGTCCCTATGGGACAGGGGTTCAGCCCCAGCATTTT. This translates into CASSPYGTGVQPQHF. The full variable domain, completed using reference TRBV28 and TRBJ1-5, is DVKVTQSSRYLVKRTGEKVFLECVQDMDHENMFWYRQDPGLGLRLIYFSYDVKMKEKGDIPEGYSVSREKKERFSLILESASTNQTSMYLCASSPYGTGVQPQHFGDGTRLSIL.

The chain is built from TRBV27 and TRBJ2-1; D gene uncertain. The germline gives CDR1 MNHEY, CDR2 SMNVEV (reference sequence). The CDR3 loop spans 18 amino acids. The germline V and J ends were trimmed by 5 bases and 3 bases, with 23 bases remaining between them. CDR3 protein: CASSPPRETLAGYNEQFF. The CDR3 DNA is TGTGCCAGCAGTCCTCCCCGCGAGACCTTAGCCGGCTACAATGAGCAGTTCTTC.

This sequence joins TRBV28 and TRBJ1-2; tentatively, D is TRBD1 (6 bases). Trimming pared 5 bases from V and 4 bases from J, leaving 17 bases between. The germline V gene has CDR1 MDHEN and CDR2 SYDVKM. There are 15 residues in the CDR3. This CDR3 is CASSETTGRVYGYTF. Written as DNA, the CDR3 is TGTGCCAGCAGTGAGACGACAGGTCGGGTCTATGGCTACACCTTC.

The V gene is TRBV19, the J gene TRBJ2-4; the D gene is possibly TRBD1 (6 bases). Germline loops: CDR1 LNHDA, CDR2 SQIVND (reference sequence). V dropped 9 bases and J dropped 1 base, with 25 bases sitting between them. The CDR3 runs 18 residues. The CDR3 protein is CASRVDHLGGYAKNIQYF. The CDR3 nucleotides are TGTGCCAGCCGTGTGGACCACCTAGGGGGTTACGCCAAAAACATTCAGTACTTC. Full variable domain (rest looked up from reference TRBV19 and TRBJ2-4): DGGITQSPKYLFRKEGQNVTLSCEQNLNHDAMYWYRQDPGQGLRLIYYSQIVNDFQKGDIAEGYSVSREKKESFPLTVTSAQKNPTAFYLCASRVDHLGGYAKNIQYFGAGTRLSVL.

The chain recombines TRBV27 with TRBJ1-4; 8 positions agree with TRBD1. Germline values: CDR1 MNHEY, CDR2 SMNVEV (reference sequence). V trimming: 5 bases; J trimming: 8 bases; junction bases outside the gene matches: 7. This CDR3 region has 14 residues. The CDR3 coding sequence is TGTGCCAGCAGTGCCCAGGGGGCGGGGGAAAAACTGTTTTTT. Translated, it gives CASSAQGAGEKLFF.

The V and J genes are TRBV4-1 and TRBJ1-2, with D perhaps TRBD1 (5 bases). V dropped 4 bases and J dropped 6 bases, with 15 bases sitting between them. CDR1 is MGHRA, CDR2 YSYEKL, per germline. The CDR3 totals 14 residues. The CDR3 reads CASSLTGGSDGYTF. The CDR3 coding sequence is TGCGCCAGCAGCCTAACGGGGGGATCCGATGGCTACACCTTC.

The chain carries TRBV14 and TRBJ2-4; 8 bases map to TRBD2. The CDR3 consists of 15 residues. After removal of 0 bases from V and 6 bases from J, the junction contained 4 bases not matched to a gene. Germline-derived CDR1 and CDR2 are SGHDN and FVKESK. CDR3 sequence reads: CASSQDRLARNIQYF. CDR3 bases: TGTGCCAGCAGCCAAGATCGACTAGCGAGAAACATTCAGTACTTC.

The chain recombines TRBV27 with TRBJ2-7; the match to TRBD2 covers 10 bases. CDR3 size: 14 residues. V lost 6 bases and J lost 1; bases outside the gene matches: 3. Germline V lookup: CDR1 MNHEY, CDR2 SMNVEV (reference sequence). The CDR3 reads CASRWTSGSYEQYF. DNA for the CDR3: TGTGCCAGCAGGTGGACTAGCGGTTCCTACGAGCAGTACTTC.

CDR3 sequence (DNA): TGTGCCAGTACCTTCAAAAACATTCAGTACTTC. Translated, it gives CASTFKNIQYF. J is TRBJ2-4 and V is TRBV19, with D uncertain. CDR1 LNHDA and CDR2 SQIVND come from the germline V gene (reference sequence). Trimming pared 7 bases from V and 3 bases from J, leaving 4 bases between. There are 11 residues in the CDR3.

The genes are TRBV28 and TRBJ1-2; 9 bases agree with TRBD1. Trimming took 2 bases from V and 7 from J; bases not matched to a gene: 20. Germline assignment: CDR1 MDHEN and CDR2 SYDVKM. The CDR3 has 19 amino acids. The CDR3 DNA is TGTGCCAGCAGTTTAAACACTTATCTAGCAGGACAGGGGAGCGGTGGCTACACCTTC. Residues: CASSLNTYLAGQGSGGYTF.

This clone has more than one count but fewer than ten. The J gene is TRBJ2-1, the V gene TRBV28; 10 bases match TRBD2. V was pared by 5 bases and J by 0 bases, with 4 bases of the junction left unmatched. Germline V CDR1 and CDR2: MDHEN, SYDVKM. This CDR3 is 16 amino acids long. The CDR3 is CASSTSGASSYNEQFF. In DNA, the CDR3 is TGTGCCAGCAGTACTAGCGGGGCCAGCTCCTACAATGAGCAGTTCTTC.

This clone has just a few counts. J is TRBJ2-7 and V is TRBV5-4; 8 bases match TRBD2. This CDR3 spans 15 amino acids. Germline loops: CDR1 SGHNT, CDR2 YYREEE (reference sequence). The V gene end was trimmed by 3 bases and the J gene end by 4 bases; junction bases not matched to a gene: 9. CDR3 protein: CASSSSGTRGYEQYF. The DNA for the CDR3 is TGTGCCAGCAGCTCTTCCGGGACTAGAGGGTACGAGCAGTACTTC.

The gene calls are TRBV4-1 and TRBJ2-7; D call uncertain. There are 13 residues in the CDR3. Between the trimmed V and J ends, which lost 4 bases and 7 bases, there was a span of 14 bases. Germline CDR1 is MGHRA and CDR2 is YSYEKL. CDR3 loop: CASSPRIPWEQYF. Here the CDR3 DNA reads TGCGCCAGCAGCCCGAGGATTCCTTGGGAGCAGTACTTC.